This TCR beta chain was documented in a study of memory CD4+ T cells and cytomegalovirus serostatus (dated by TCRdb to between 2018 and 2021). Regarding the complete study: A total of 35 or so healthy Belgian adults, of whom 9 were CMV seropositive and some 24 were CMV seronegative, were included in the cohort. CD4+ memory TCRbeta repertoires of a Belgian cohort with known cytomegalovirus serostatus were sequenced in order to replicate a published TCR-based CMV serostatus classifier.

A word on this clone: Its recognized antigen is unknown. No qualities accompany the bases; no much larger clone lies one base away.

Genomic DNA was extracted from sorted cells with the Quick-DNA Microprep Kit. Amplification of TCRbeta DNA was done with the immunoSEQ hsTCRbeta kit, following the protocol from the manufacturer. TCRbeta libraries were sequenced on an Illumina MiSeq instrument. For the original study's pipeline: Once out-of-frame sequences had been removed, 2,204,828 distinct TCRbeta sequences were left, which works out to an average of approximately 70,000 per individual. Each individual was scored according to the count of over 150 previously reported CMV-associated TCRbeta sequences and the total productive distinct TCRbeta count. A beta-binomial model was reimplemented in Python, and random forests from scikit-learn, run with default parameters, were trained on data from the US cohort. On the Belgian cohort, classifier performance was reported as the median AUC, along with percentile confidence intervals, across 10,000 bootstrap iterations. Imported from immuneACCESS, the table was reduced by TCRdb to in-frame sequences with V and J called. These copies leave out some clones; in studies compared against another copy, an unresolved V gene accounts for under half, and the cause of the remainder is not known. The DNA gave D and trimming, while V, J and clone size come from that table. The sample table records roughly 45,000 clones; approximately 78% of these occur just once. Approximately 0.98% of the sample is in the top ten clones.

Its CDR3 holds 14 amino acids, cysteine through phenylalanine. Only CDR3 DNA is held: 42 bases, read in frame from base 1. CDR1 and CDR2, looked up from the germline V gene, are MRHNA and SNTAGT. V is pared back by 6 bases and J by 8 bases, with 19 bases lying between the germline termini. Single viable CD3+CD4+CD8-CD45RO+ cells were sorted as memory CD4+ T cells on a FACSAria II. CMV serostatus was determined using a Roche Elecsys assay that detects serum IgG against CMV pp150, pp28, p38 and p52. Following thawing, total CD4+ T cells were enriched through positive selection using CD4 magnetic microbeads. The samples came from a different study that was designed specifically to examine the CD4+ T cell memory repertoire. Peripheral blood mononuclear cells were isolated and cryopreserved following standard operating procedures; serum was stored at -80 °C. CD3-PerCP (BW264/56), CD4-APC (RPA-T4), CD45RO-PE (UCHT1) and CD8-Pacific Orange (3B5) antibodies were used for staining, and non-viable cells were excluded with Sytox blue.

What the work shows at the level of the full study, not this receptor alone: CMV serostatus prediction reached a median bootstrapped AUC of 0.95 with the original framework and 0.9 to 0.93 with a US-trained random forest. Among the 150 to 200 previously reported CMV-associated TCRbeta sequences, some 69 showed up in the CD4+ memory repertoires, with each one found in between one and five individuals. The original-framework classifier achieved a median bootstrapped AUC of roughly 0.95 with a 95% CI of 0.76-1.00 on the Belgian cohort. Only CD4+CD45RO+ memory cells were sequenced, in contrast to the original study, in which naive and memory CD4+ and CD8+ populations were covered. The results were read as suggesting that the CMV-associated TCR signature is, for the most part, present in the CD4+ memory repertoire.

The chain couples TRBV6-4 to TRBJ1-1; the D segment could be TRBD1, given 5 matching bases. The TCR originated in an adult in good health and CMV-seronegative. The sample consisted of memory CD4+ T cells from blood. The nucleotide sequence reads TGTGCCAGCAGCGCGACCCCGGGACGGGGGGAAGCTTTCTTT. It is translated as CASSATPGRGEAFF.